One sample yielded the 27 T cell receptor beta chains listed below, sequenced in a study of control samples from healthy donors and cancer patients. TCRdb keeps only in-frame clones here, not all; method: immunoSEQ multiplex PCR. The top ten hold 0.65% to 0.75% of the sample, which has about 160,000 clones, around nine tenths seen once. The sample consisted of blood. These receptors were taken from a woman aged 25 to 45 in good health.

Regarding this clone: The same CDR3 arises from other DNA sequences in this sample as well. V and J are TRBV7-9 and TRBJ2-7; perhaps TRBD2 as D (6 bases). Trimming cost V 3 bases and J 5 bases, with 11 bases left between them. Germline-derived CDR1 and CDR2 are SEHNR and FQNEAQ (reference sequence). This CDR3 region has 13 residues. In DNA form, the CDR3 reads TGTGCCAGCAGCTTGGCGGGGACCCACGAGCAGTACTTC. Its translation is CASSLAGTHEQYF.

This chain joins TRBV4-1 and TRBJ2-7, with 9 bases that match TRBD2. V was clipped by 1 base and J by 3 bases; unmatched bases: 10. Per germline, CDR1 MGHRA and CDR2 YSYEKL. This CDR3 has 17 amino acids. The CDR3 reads CASSQGGGTSGRYEQYF. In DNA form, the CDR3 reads TGCGCCAGCAGCCAAGGAGGGGGAACTAGCGGGCGCTACGAGCAGTACTTC.

In DNA, the CDR3 is TGCGCCAGCAGGGACACGGACAATCAGCCCCAGCATTTT. It translates to CASRDTDNQPQHF. The chain is built from TRBV5-1 and TRBJ1-5, with D possibly TRBD1 on 5 matching bases. V lost 5 bases, J lost 3 bases, and 9 bases lay in between. The CDR3 consists of 13 residues. Germline CDR1 and CDR2: SGHRS and YFSETQ.

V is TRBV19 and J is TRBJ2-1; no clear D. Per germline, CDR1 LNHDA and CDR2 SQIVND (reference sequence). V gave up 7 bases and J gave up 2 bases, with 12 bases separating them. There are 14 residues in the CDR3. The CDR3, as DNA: TGTGCCAGTACTTTTGGCTTTGCCTACAATGAGCAGTTCTTC. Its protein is CASTFGFAYNEQFF.

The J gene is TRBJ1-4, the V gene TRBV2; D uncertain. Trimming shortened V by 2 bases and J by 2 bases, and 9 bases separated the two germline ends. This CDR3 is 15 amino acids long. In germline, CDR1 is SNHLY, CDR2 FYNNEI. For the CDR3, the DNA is TGTGCCAGCAGTGAACGGAGGGCCACTAATGAAAAACTGTTTTTT. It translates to CASSERRATNEKLFF.

The CDR3 nucleotides are TGCGCCAGCAGCCAAGAGGGGATCTACACCGGGGAGCTGTTTTTT. Amino acid sequence: CASSQEGIYTGELFF. The chain is built from TRBV4-1 and TRBJ2-2, with D unclear. V shed 0 bases and J shed 3 bases, with 8 bases lying between them. This CDR3 region has 15 residues. The germline V gene has CDR1 MGHRA and CDR2 YSYEKL.

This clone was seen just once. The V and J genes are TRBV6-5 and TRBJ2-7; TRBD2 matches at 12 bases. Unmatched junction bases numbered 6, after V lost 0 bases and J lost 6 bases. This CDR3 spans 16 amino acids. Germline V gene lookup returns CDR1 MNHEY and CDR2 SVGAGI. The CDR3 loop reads CASSYSTSGRVSEQYF. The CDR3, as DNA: TGTGCCAGCAGTTACTCGACTAGCGGGAGAGTTAGCGAGCAGTACTTC.

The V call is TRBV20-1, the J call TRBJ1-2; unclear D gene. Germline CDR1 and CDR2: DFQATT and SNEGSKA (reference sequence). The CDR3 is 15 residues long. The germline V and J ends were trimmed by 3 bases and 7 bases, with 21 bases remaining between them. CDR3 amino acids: CSASPQIEAVGGYTF. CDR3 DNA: TGCAGTGCTAGTCCTCAGATCGAGGCCGTGGGTGGCTACACCTTC.

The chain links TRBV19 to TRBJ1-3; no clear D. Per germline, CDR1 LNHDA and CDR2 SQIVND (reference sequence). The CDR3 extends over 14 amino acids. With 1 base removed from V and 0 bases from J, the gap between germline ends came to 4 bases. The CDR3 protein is CASSIVDSGNTIYF. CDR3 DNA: TGTGCCAGTAGTATAGTGGACTCTGGAAACACCATATATTTT. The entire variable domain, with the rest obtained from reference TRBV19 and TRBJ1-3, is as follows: DGGITQSPKYLFRKEGQNVTLSCEQNLNHDAMYWYRQDPGQGLRLIYYSQIVNDFQKGDIAEGYSVSREKKESFPLTVTSAQKNPTAFYLCASSIVDSGNTIYFGEGSWLTVV.

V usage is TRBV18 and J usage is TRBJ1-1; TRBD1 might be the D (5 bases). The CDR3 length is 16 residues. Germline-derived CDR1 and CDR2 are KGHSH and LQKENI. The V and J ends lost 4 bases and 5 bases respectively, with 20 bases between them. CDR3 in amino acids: CASSLIRQSRRTEAFF. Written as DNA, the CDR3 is TGTGCCAGCTCACTCATTCGACAGTCACGGAGAACTGAAGCTTTCTTT.

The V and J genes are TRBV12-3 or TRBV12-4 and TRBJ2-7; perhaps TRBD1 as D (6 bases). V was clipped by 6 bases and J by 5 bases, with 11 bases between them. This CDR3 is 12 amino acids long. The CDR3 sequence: CASSRGQHEQYF. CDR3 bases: TGTGCCAGCAGCCGAGGACAGCACGAGCAGTACTTC.

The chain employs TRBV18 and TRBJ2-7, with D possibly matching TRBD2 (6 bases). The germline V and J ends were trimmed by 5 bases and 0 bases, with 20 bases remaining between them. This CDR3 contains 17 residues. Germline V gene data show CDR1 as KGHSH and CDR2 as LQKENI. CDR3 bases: TGTGCCAGCTCATCCCGAGGGCGGGGCCCTAGCTCCTACGAGCAGTACTTC. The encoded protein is CASSSRGRGPSSYEQYF.

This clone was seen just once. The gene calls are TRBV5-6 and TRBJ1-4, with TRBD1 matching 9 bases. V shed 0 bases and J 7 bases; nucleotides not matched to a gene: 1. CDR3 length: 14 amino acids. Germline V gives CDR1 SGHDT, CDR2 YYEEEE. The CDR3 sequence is CASSLGDRVEKLFF. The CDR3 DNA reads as TGTGCCAGCAGCTTGGGGGACAGGGTTGAAAAACTGTTTTTT.

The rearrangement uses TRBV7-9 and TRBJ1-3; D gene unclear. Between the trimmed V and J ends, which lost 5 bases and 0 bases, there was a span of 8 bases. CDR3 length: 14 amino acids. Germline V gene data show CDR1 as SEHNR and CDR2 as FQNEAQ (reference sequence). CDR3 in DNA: TGTGCCAGCAGCGCCAGGATCTCTGGAAACACCATATATTTT. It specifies CASSARISGNTIYF.

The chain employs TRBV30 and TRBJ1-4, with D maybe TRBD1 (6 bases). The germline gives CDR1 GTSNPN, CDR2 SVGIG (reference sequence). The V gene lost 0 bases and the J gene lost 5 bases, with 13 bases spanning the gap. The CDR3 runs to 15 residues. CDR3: CAWSVDGGSNEKLFF. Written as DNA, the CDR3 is TGTGCCTGGAGTGTAGACGGGGGCTCAAATGAAAAACTGTTTTTT.

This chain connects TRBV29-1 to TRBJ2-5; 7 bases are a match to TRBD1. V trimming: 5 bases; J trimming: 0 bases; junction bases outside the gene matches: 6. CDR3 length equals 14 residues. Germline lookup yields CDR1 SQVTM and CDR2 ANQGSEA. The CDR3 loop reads CSVRTGPYQETQYF. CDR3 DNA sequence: TGCAGCGTTAGGACAGGCCCGTACCAAGAGACCCAGTACTTC.

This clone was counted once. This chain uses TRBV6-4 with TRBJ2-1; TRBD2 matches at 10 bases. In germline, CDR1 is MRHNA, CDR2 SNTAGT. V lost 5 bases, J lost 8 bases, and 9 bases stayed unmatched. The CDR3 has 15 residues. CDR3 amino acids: CASSRASGRIHEQFF. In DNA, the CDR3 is TGTGCCAGCAGTCGGGCTAGCGGGAGAATACATGAGCAGTTCTTC.

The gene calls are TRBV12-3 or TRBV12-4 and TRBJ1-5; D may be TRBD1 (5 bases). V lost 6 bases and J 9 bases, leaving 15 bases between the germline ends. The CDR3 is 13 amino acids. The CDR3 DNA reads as TGTGCCAGCAGCCCCGGGGGGGTTTGGCCCCAGCATTTT. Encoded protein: CASSPGGVWPQHF.

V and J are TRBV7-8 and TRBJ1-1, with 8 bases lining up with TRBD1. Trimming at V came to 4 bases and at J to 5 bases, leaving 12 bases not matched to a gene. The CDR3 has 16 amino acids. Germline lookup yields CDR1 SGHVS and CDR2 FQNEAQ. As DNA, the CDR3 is TGTGCCAGCAGCTACGGACAGGGTGGGGAGGAGACTGAAGCTTTCTTT. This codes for CASSYGQGGEETEAFF.

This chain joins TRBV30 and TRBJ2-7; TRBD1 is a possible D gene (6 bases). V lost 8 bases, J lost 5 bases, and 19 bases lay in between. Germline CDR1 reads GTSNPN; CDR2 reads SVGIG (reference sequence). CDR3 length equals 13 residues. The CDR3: CALVGADLDEQYF. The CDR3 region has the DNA TGTGCCCTCGTGGGGGCGGACCTCGACGAGCAGTACTTC.

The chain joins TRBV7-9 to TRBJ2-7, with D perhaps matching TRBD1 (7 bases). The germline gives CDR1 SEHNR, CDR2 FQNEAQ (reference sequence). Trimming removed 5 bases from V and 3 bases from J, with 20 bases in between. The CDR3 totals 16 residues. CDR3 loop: CASSPKDAGQFYEQYF. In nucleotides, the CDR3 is TGTGCCAGCAGCCCGAAAGACGCGGGACAGTTCTACGAGCAGTACTTC.

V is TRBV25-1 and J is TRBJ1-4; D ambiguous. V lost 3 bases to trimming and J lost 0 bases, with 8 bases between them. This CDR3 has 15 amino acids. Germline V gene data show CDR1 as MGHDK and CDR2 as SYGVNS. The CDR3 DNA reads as TGTGCCAGCAGTGACAGGTTGACAACTAATGAAAAACTGTTTTTT. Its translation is CASSDRLTTNEKLFF.

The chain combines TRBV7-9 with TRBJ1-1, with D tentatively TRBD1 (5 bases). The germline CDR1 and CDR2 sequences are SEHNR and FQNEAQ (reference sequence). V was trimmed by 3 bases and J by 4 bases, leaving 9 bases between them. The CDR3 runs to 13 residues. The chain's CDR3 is CASSFGAGTEAFF. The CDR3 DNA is TGTGCCAGCAGCTTCGGGGCTGGCACTGAAGCTTTCTTT.

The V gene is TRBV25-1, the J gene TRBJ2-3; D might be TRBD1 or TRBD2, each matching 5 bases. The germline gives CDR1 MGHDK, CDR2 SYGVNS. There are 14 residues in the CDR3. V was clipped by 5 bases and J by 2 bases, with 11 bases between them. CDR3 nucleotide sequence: TGTGCCAGCAGTAAAGGGACCTACACAGATACGCAGTATTTT. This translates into CASSKGTYTDTQYF.

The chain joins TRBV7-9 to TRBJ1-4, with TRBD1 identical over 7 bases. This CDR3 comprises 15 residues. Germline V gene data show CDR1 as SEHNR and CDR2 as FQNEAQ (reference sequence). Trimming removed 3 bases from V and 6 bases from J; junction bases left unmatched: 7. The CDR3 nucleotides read TGTGCCAGCAGCTTGGCGACAGGGCAAGATGAAAAACTGTTTTTT. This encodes CASSLATGQDEKLFF.

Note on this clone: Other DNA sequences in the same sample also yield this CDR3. The CDR3 protein is CASSGQGGNQPQHF. The CDR3 DNA sequence: TGTGCCAGTAGTGGACAGGGTGGCAATCAGCCCCAGCATTTT. V and J are TRBV19 and TRBJ1-5, with 8 bases lining up with TRBD1. V lost 5 bases, J lost 2 bases, and 2 bases stayed unmatched. The CDR3 covers 14 residues. Germline V gene sequence: CDR1 LNHDA, CDR2 SQIVND (reference sequence).

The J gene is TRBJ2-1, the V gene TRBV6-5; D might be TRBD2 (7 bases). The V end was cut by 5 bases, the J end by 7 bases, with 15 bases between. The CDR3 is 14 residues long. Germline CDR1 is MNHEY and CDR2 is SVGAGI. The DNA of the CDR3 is TGTGCCAGCAGTCCAGGGGAGGGGTGGAATGAGCAGTTCTTC. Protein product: CASSPGEGWNEQFF.